The rows below give T cell receptor beta chains drawn from one sample of a study of identical twins. TCRdb reanalysed the 5' RACE reads using MiXCR and keeps one entry per CDR3 protein. The sample contains 700,000 or so distinct CDR3 sequences, under 9% of which appear only once. These data are also associated with another study on yellow fever vaccine responses in identical twins.

Sequencing input: PBMCs. Receptor source: a young woman in good health. Both conserved end residues are part of each CDR3. The order of the fields is clone size, J gene, V gene, D gene, CDR3 length, CDR3 protein, CDR3 DNA. A D gene is named only where the DNA matches it firmly. The size field is filled for only some rows; it gives once, few, many or a size class.

clone size: many; J gene: TRBJ2-1; V gene: TRBV29-1; D gene: TRBD2; CDR3 length: 17; CDR3 protein: CSVVGRASGSTFNEQFF; CDR3 DNA: TGCAGCGTTGTGGGGAGGGCTAGCGGGAGTACGTTCAATGAGCAGTTCTTC
clone size: once; J gene: TRBJ2-6; V gene: TRBV6-1; D gene: -; CDR3 length: 17; CDR3 protein: CASSVILGDSGANVLTF; CDR3 DNA: TGTGCCAGCAGCGTTATATTAGGGGACTCTGGGGCCAACGTCCTGACTTTC
clone size: few; J gene: TRBJ2-2; V gene: TRBV5-4; D gene: TRBD1; CDR3 length: 16; CDR3 protein: CASSLPHPGGTGELFF; CDR3 DNA: TGTGCCAGCAGCTTGCCCCACCCAGGGGGCACCGGGGAGCTGTTTTTT
clone size: many; J gene: TRBJ2-1; V gene: TRBV12-3/TRBV12-4; D gene: TRBD2; CDR3 length: 14; CDR3 protein: CASSLRGLASGQFF; CDR3 DNA: TGTGCCAGCAGTTTGAGGGGACTAGCAAGTGGGCAGTTCTTC
clone size: few; J gene: TRBJ2-7; V gene: TRBV5-6; D gene: -; CDR3 length: 11; CDR3 protein: CASSLSAEQYF; CDR3 DNA: TGTGCCAGCAGCTTGTCGGCCGAGCAGTACTTC
clone size: many; J gene: TRBJ2-7; V gene: TRBV29-1; D gene: -; CDR3 length: 14; CDR3 protein: CSVRDITISYEQYF; CDR3 DNA: TGCAGCGTGAGGGACATAACAATCTCCTACGAGCAGTACTTC
clone size: -; J gene: TRBJ2-6; V gene: TRBV6-5; D gene: -; CDR3 length: 17; CDR3 protein: CASTYGGQGSGANVLTF; CDR3 DNA: TGTGCCAGCACTTACGGGGGGCAGGGGAGCGGGGCCAACGTCCTGACTTTC
clone size: -; J gene: TRBJ2-3; V gene: TRBV28; D gene: TRBD2; CDR3 length: 16; CDR3 protein: CASSSPSGGFTDTQYF; CDR3 DNA: TGTGCCAGCAGCTCGCCTAGCGGGGGGTTCACAGATACGCAGTATTTT
clone size: few; J gene: TRBJ2-7; V gene: TRBV20-1; D gene: TRBD1; CDR3 length: 13; CDR3 protein: CSARPQGDYEQYF; CDR3 DNA: TGCAGTGCTAGGCCGCAGGGGGACTACGAGCAGTACTTC
clone size: few; J gene: TRBJ2-1; V gene: TRBV20-1; D gene: -; CDR3 length: 15; CDR3 protein: CSARGRGPPYNEQFF; CDR3 DNA: TGCAGTGCTAGAGGGCGGGGCCCCCCCTACAATGAGCAGTTCTTC
clone size: few; J gene: TRBJ2-1; V gene: TRBV5-1; D gene: TRBD2; CDR3 length: 18; CDR3 protein: CASSFWTSGGASYNEQFF; CDR3 DNA: TGCGCCAGCAGCTTTTGGACTAGCGGGGGGGCATCCTACAATGAGCAGTTCTTC